The sequence of this TCR beta chain was determined in a study of blood T cell repertoires in COVID-19. The V gene's germline CDR1 is SGHTA and CDR2 FQGNSA. Trimming removed 6 bases from V and 9 bases from J, with 15 bases in between. CDR3 length: 13 residues. Donors of Cohort 3 who recovered were those that had two negative PCRs, clearance, or symptom resolution. Original data processing: Amplifying reference gene primers gave estimates of nucleated cell counts. TCRdb's table, derived via immunoSEQ multiplex PCR, lists solely in-frame clones and lacks some. D and trimming were read from the DNA, whereas the V and J calls and clone size are those reported in that table. The table shows some 300,000 clones, with approximately 89% occurring only once.

The sequence came from a woman aged 25 to 39 who had recovered from COVID-19. The chain combines TRBV7-2 with TRBJ2-1; possible D gene TRBD1, 6 bases. What was sequenced was PBMCs or T cells enriched from blood (not recorded which). In DNA form, the CDR3 reads TGTGCCAGCAGTCGACAGGTTTTTGGTGAGCAGTTCTTC. It specifies CASSRQVFGEQFF.